Each of the 25 T cell receptor beta chains below was sequenced from the same sample in a study of T cells after yellow fever vaccination. TCRdb processed the 5' RACE reads anew with MiXCR; each CDR3 protein has one entry. The table lists some 220,000 distinct CDR3 sequences, under 3.5% of them singletons. The sample here was CD4+ T cells sorted from PBMCs, taken 10 days after the yellow fever booster vaccination. Receptors were obtained from a man between 18 and 29 years old who received the YFV17D yellow fever vaccine.

V and J are TRBV3-1 and TRBJ1-1, with 7 positions matching TRBD1. The CDR3 loop spans 13 amino acids. The germline V gene has CDR1 LGHDT and CDR2 YNNKEL (reference sequence). V lost 1 base and J lost 10; bases outside the gene matches: 6. The CDR3 region is CASSQGGRGVAFF. In DNA form, the CDR3 reads TGTGCCAGCAGCCAAGGAGGCAGGGGGGTAGCTTTCTTT.

This chain joins TRBV10-3 and TRBJ2-5, with TRBD2 identical over 7 bases. V shed 3 bases, J shed 4 bases, and the junction held 8 bases outside the gene matches. Germline CDR1 and CDR2: ENHRY and SYGVKD. The CDR3 sequence is 15 residues long. The CDR3 DNA reads TGTGCCATCAGTGAATGGGAGGGGCTAGCAGAGACCCAGTACTTC. Its protein product is CAISEWEGLAETQYF.

This chain joins TRBV18 and TRBJ2-7; no clear D. This CDR3 comprises 13 residues. V lost 0 bases and J 6 bases, leaving 9 bases between the germline ends. Germline CDR1 and CDR2: KGHSH and LQKENI. The CDR3: CASSPPGKGEQYV. In nucleotides, the CDR3 is TGTGCCAGCTCACCACCAGGGAAGGGCGAGCAGTACGTC.

This clonotype was observed many times. The rearrangement uses TRBV20-1 and TRBJ1-2; D unclear. There are 13 residues in the CDR3. Per germline, CDR1 DFQATT and CDR2 SNEGSKA (reference sequence). Trimming took off 0 bases at V and 5 bases at J, with 10 bases between the two ends. The CDR3 DNA sequence: TGCAGTGCTAGAGACAGAGGGAAATATGGCTACACCTTC. Translation: CSARDRGKYGYTF.

The table lists this clonotype with a few counts. This chain links TRBV20-1 with TRBJ2-2; D not resolved. Germline V gives CDR1 DFQATT, CDR2 SNEGSKA (reference sequence). With 5 bases removed from V and 4 bases from J, the gap between germline ends came to 11 bases. This CDR3 region has 13 residues. The CDR3 protein is CSAVGPGTGELFF. CDR3 nucleotides: TGCAGTGCTGTAGGGCCGGGCACCGGGGAGCTGTTTTTT.

This clonotype was counted many times. The chain has TRBV7-7 and TRBJ2-3; D remains unclear. Per the germline V gene, CDR1 is SSHAT and CDR2 is FNYEAQ (reference sequence). The CDR3 is made up of 10 amino acids. In nucleotides, the CDR3 is TGTGCTATCGGCACAGATACGCAGTATTTT. Protein sequence: CAIGTDTQYF.

The genes are TRBV6-1 and TRBJ1-5, with 8 bases identical to TRBD1. V was clipped by 5 bases and J by 5 bases; unmatched bases: 11. Per the germline V gene, CDR1 is MNHNS and CDR2 is SASEGT. The CDR3 has 16 residues. This CDR3 reads CASSSSPGTGHQPQHF. The CDR3 DNA reads as TGTGCCAGCAGTTCGTCCCCCGGGACAGGCCATCAGCCCCAGCATTTT.

The chain joins TRBV28 to TRBJ2-7; 7 positions agree with TRBD1. The CDR3 extends over 15 amino acids. With V trimmed by 6 bases and J by 5 bases, 13 bases remained unmatched. CDR1 and CDR2 (germline): MDHEN, SYDVKM. The CDR3 here is CASSAPATGSHEQYV. CDR3 sequence (DNA): TGTGCCAGCAGCGCGCCTGCGACAGGGAGCCACGAGCAGTACGTC.

This clonotype was seen at least ten times. This sequence joins TRBV20-1 and TRBJ1-1; 10 nucleotides agree with TRBD1. The CDR3 has 14 amino acids. V lost 5 bases to trimming and J lost 5 bases; unmatched junction nucleotides: 8. The germline gives CDR1 DFQATT, CDR2 SNEGSKA (reference sequence). In DNA, the CDR3 is TGCAGTGCTCGACAGGGGGCCCGGGGGACTGAAGCTTTCTTT. Its protein is CSARQGARGTEAFF.

This clonotype occurred a few times. The chain has TRBV6-5 and TRBJ2-1; possible D gene TRBD2, 5 bases. V was pared by 6 bases and J by 7 bases, with 16 bases between. The CDR3 length is 14 residues. Germline values: CDR1 MNHEY, CDR2 SVGAGI. Here the CDR3 DNA reads TGTGCCAGCAGGAAGGCCGGGGTTGTGAATGAGCAGTTCTTC. This sequence encodes CASRKAGVVNEQFF.

This clonotype was counted at least ten times. The CDR3 here is CASSFSNTIYF. CDR3 DNA: TGTGCCAGCAGTTTCTCGAACACCATATATTTT. This sequence joins TRBV28 and TRBJ1-3; the D is unclear. The CDR3 sequence is 11 residues long. The germline V gene has CDR1 MDHEN and CDR2 SYDVKM. V shed 3 bases and J shed 7 bases, with 4 bases lying between them.

The V and J genes are TRBV27 and TRBJ2-2; maybe TRBD1 (6 bases). The V gene's germline CDR1 is MNHEY and CDR2 SMNVEV (reference sequence). The CDR3 length is 16 residues. Trimming stripped 6 bases from V and 3 bases from J, with 17 bases between. The CDR3 loop reads CASSYSGQTHTGELFF. The DNA for the CDR3 is TGTGCCAGCAGCTACAGCGGACAGACTCACACCGGGGAGCTGTTTTTT.

In this sample, this clonotype turned up many times. This chain uses TRBV7-2 with TRBJ2-5, with D uncertain. The CDR3 spans 12 residues. Trimming stripped 2 bases from V and 6 bases from J, with 7 bases between. Germline loops: CDR1 SGHTA, CDR2 FQGNSA. The CDR3, as DNA: TGTGCCAGCAGCTTATATGGTCAGACCCAGTACTTC. Its protein product is CASSLYGQTQYF.

This clonotype was counted only a few times. The rearrangement uses TRBV7-2 and TRBJ2-1, with 8 nucleotides matching TRBD1. Trimming at V came to 3 bases and at J to 6 bases, leaving 1 base not matched to a gene. The germline gives CDR1 SGHTA, CDR2 FQGNSA. This CDR3 spans 13 amino acids. This chain's CDR3 is CASSFDRGNEQFF. CDR3 DNA: TGTGCCAGCAGCTTTGACAGGGGCAATGAGCAGTTCTTC. Together with reference TRBV7-2 and TRBJ2-1, the CDR3 gives the full variable domain: GAGVSQSPSNKVTEKGKDVELRCDPISGHTALYWYRQSLGQGLEFLIYFQGNSAPDKSGLPSDRFSAERTGGSVSTLTIQRTQQEDSAVYLCASSFDRGNEQFFGPGTRLTVL.

The rearrangement uses TRBV5-6 and TRBJ2-5; D gene uncertain. V was clipped by 5 bases and J by 1 base, with 6 bases between them. This CDR3 comprises 12 residues. CDR1 and CDR2 from the germline V gene are SGHDT and YYEEEE. The CDR3 protein is CASSVAQETQYF. Here the CDR3 DNA reads TGTGCCAGCAGTGTCGCCCAAGAGACCCAGTACTTC.

The table lists this clonotype with many counts. The chain combines TRBV12-3 or TRBV12-4 with TRBJ2-7; possible D gene TRBD2, 5 bases. Trimming removed 4 bases from V and 4 bases from J, with 11 bases in between. This CDR3 contains 13 residues. The CDR3 bases are TGTGCCAGCAGTTGGAGAAGGAGGTACGAGCAGTACTTC. This codes for CASSWRRRYEQYF.

This clonotype occurred many times. The gene calls are TRBV5-1 and TRBJ2-5; 7 bases line up with TRBD2. V lost 4 bases and J lost 4; bases outside the gene matches: 1. From germline, CDR1 is SGHRS and CDR2 YFSETQ. The CDR3 has 12 residues. The CDR3 DNA sequence: TGCGCCAGCAGCAGGGAGGGAGAGACCCAGTACTTC. It is translated as CASSREGETQYF.

This clonotype has a count of ten or more. This chain joins TRBV6-2 or TRBV6-3 and TRBJ2-7; 8 bases are a match to TRBD1. The CDR3 contains 15 residues. Germline loops: CDR1 MNHEY, CDR2 SVGEGT. V was pared by 0 bases and J by 6 bases, with 7 bases of the junction left unmatched. CDR3 sequence reads: CASSYSAGGRLEQYF. As DNA, the CDR3 is TGTGCCAGCAGTTACTCGGCAGGGGGCCGGCTCGAGCAGTACTTC.

There are a few counts of this clonotype. The rearrangement joins TRBV20-1 to TRBJ1-2, with TRBD1 identical over 8 bases. This CDR3 comprises 14 residues. Germline V gives CDR1 DFQATT, CDR2 SNEGSKA (reference sequence). The V and J ends lost 1 base and 4 bases, in that order; junction bases with no gene match: 5. The CDR3 DNA sequence: TGCAGTGCTAGAGGTGTGGGGACAGGCTATGGCTACACCTTC. It specifies CSARGVGTGYGYTF.

This clonotype was picked up many times. The chain uses TRBV7-2 and TRBJ2-7; D possibly corresponds to TRBD2 (5 bases). V lost 5 bases, J lost 4 bases, and 21 bases lay in between. The CDR3 sequence is 16 residues long. CDR1 is SGHTA, CDR2 FQGNSA, per germline. CDR3 region: CASSPPRVPAHYEQYF. The CDR3 nucleotides are TGTGCCAGCAGCCCCCCGAGGGTCCCAGCACATTACGAGCAGTACTTC. The whole variable domain, filled in from reference TRBV7-2 and TRBJ2-7, reads GAGVSQSPSNKVTEKGKDVELRCDPISGHTALYWYRQSLGQGLEFLIYFQGNSAPDKSGLPSDRFSAERTGGSVSTLTIQRTQQEDSAVYLCASSPPRVPAHYEQYFGPGTRLTVT.

In its sample, this clonotype was seen many times. J is TRBJ2-7 and V is TRBV27, with TRBD1 identical over 7 bases. Trimming removed 4 bases from V and 4 bases from J; junction bases left unmatched: 10. Germline V gene lookup returns CDR1 MNHEY and CDR2 SMNVEV (reference sequence). The CDR3 covers 15 residues. CDR3 residues: CASSSRQGKGYEQYF. The CDR3 bases are TGTGCCAGCAGTTCCCGACAGGGAAAGGGGTACGAGCAGTACTTC.

There are a few counts of this clonotype. V usage is TRBV7-3 and J usage is TRBJ2-2, with D unclear. There are 15 residues in the CDR3. V lost 6 bases and J lost 2, with 13 bases in between. Germline CDR1 is SGHTA and CDR2 is FQGTGA. The chain's CDR3 is CASRTSAVNTGELFF. In DNA, the CDR3 is TGTGCCAGCAGAACCTCGGCAGTTAACACCGGGGAGCTGTTTTTT.

This clonotype was counted at least ten times. This rearrangement joins TRBV7-2 to TRBJ1-2, with no clear D. In germline, CDR1 is SGHTA, CDR2 FQGNSA. With 3 bases removed from V and 0 bases from J, the gap between germline ends came to 5 bases. The CDR3 runs to 13 residues. The CDR3 region has the DNA TGTGCCAGCAGCTTTGGGGCTAACTATGGCTACACCTTC. Encoded protein: CASSFGANYGYTF.

This sequence joins TRBV7-8 and TRBJ2-1; 8 nucleotides align to TRBD2. This CDR3 comprises 14 residues. V was clipped by 1 base and J by 12 bases; unmatched bases: 8. The germline V gene has CDR1 SGHVS and CDR2 FQNEAQ. The CDR3 DNA reads TGTGCCAGCAGCTTAGGACTAGCGACAATGAGGCAGTTCTTC. This sequence encodes CASSLGLATMRQFF.

This clonotype has more than one count but fewer than ten. This chain uses TRBV25-1 with TRBJ2-5; TRBD2 matches 9 bases. Germline lookup yields CDR1 MGHDK and CDR2 SYGVNS. V trimming: 8 bases; J trimming: 0 bases; junction bases outside the gene matches: 7. The CDR3 consists of 15 residues. The CDR3: CASGPAGGYQETQYF. The CDR3 region has the DNA TGTGCCAGCGGACCCGCGGGGGGGTACCAAGAGACCCAGTACTTC.